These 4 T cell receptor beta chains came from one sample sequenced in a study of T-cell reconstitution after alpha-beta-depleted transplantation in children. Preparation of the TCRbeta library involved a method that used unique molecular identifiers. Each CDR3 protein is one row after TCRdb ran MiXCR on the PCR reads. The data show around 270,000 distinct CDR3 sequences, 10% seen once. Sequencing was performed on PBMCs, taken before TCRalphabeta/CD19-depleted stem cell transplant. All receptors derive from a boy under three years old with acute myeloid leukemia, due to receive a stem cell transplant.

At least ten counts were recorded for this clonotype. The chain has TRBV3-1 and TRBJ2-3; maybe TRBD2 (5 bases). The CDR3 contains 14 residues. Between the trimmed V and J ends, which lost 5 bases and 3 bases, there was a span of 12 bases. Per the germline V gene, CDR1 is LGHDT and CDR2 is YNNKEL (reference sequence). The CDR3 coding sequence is TGTGCCAGCAGCAGGACTGGTTTAACAGATACGCAGTATTTT. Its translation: CASSRTGLTDTQYF.

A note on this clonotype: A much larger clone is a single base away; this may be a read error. CDR3 sequence (DNA): TGTGCCAGCAGTTGGACAGGGAGGAACACTGAAGCTTTCTTT. Translation: CASSWTGRNTEAFF. This chain uses TRBV12-3 or TRBV12-4 with TRBJ1-1; TRBD1 agrees at 8 bases. The V gene end was trimmed by 4 bases and the J gene end by 1 base; junction bases not matched to a gene: 2. This CDR3 contains 14 residues.

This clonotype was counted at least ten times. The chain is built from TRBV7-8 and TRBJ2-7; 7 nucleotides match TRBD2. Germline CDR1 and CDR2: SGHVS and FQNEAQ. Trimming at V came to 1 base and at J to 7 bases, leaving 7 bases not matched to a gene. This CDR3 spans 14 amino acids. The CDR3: CASSLVPGGYEQYF. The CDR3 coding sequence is TGTGCCAGCAGCTTAGTCCCGGGAGGATATGAGCAGTACTTC.

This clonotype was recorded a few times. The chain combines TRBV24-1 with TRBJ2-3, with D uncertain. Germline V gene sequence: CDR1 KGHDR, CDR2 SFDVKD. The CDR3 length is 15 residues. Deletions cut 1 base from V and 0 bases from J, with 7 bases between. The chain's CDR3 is CATSDFGLSTDTQYF. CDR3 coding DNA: TGTGCCACCAGTGATTTCGGCCTAAGCACAGATACGCAGTATTTT.